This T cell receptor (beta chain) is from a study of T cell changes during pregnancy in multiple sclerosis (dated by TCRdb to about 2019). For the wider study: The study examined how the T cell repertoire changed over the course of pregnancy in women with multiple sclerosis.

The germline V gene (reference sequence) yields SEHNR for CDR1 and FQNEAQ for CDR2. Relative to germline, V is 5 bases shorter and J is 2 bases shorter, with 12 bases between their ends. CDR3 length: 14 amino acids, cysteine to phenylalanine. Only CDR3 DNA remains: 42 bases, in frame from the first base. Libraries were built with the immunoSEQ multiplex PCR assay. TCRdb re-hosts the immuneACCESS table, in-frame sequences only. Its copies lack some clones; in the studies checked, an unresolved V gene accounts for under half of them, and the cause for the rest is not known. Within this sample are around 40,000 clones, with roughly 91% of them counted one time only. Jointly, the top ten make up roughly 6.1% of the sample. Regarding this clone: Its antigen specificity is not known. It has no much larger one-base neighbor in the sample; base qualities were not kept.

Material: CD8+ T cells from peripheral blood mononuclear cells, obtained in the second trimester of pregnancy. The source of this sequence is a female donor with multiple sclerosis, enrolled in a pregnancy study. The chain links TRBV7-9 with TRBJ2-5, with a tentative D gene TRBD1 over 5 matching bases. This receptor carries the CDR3 CASSPTQAQETQYF. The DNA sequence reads TGTGCCAGCAGCCCCACACAGGCTCAAGAGACCCAGTACTTC.